The 9 T cell receptor beta chains below come from one sample, sequenced in a study of blood T cells in healthy people across ages. A second 7 to 11 cycle PCR used barcoded and J-beta primers. TCRdb analysed the 5' RACE reads with MiXCR anew, one entry per CDR3 protein. The sample lists 1.8 million or so distinct CDR3 sequences, roughly 43% seen once, with 20% to 25% in the top ten. Sequencing was carried out using blood. These receptors all come from a human donor in good health.

This chain links TRBV7-8 with TRBJ2-5, with no clear D. The length of the CDR3 is 14 residues. Germline V gives CDR1 SGHVS, CDR2 FQNEAQ. V dropped 2 bases and J dropped 5 bases, with 12 bases sitting between them. The CDR3 sequence: CASSLLGQSETQYF. CDR3 coding DNA: TGTGCCAGCAGCTTATTAGGGCAATCGGAGACCCAGTACTTC.

This chain joins TRBV6-1 and TRBJ2-1; perhaps TRBD2 as D (6 bases). Between the trimmed V and J ends, which lost 4 bases and 1 base, there was a span of 11 bases. CDR1 is MNHNS and CDR2 is SASEGT in the germline V gene. CDR3 length equals 15 residues. CDR3 residues: CASSAFGGSYNEQFF. CDR3 in DNA: TGTGCCAGCAGTGCCTTTGGGGGGTCCTACAATGAGCAGTTCTTC.

This clonotype was found a few times. This rearrangement joins TRBV6-1 to TRBJ2-2; 8 nucleotides align to TRBD2. The germline V gene has CDR1 MNHNS and CDR2 SASEGT. Germline trimming cut 8 bases from V and 5 bases from J; bases unmatched to any gene: 19. The CDR3 has 18 amino acids. In DNA, the CDR3 is TGTGCCAGCGTCCTACGCCGGGGGGGCAAAGTGGAGACCGGGGAGCTGTTTTTT. Its translation is CASVLRRGGKVETGELFF.

The chain joins TRBV7-9 to TRBJ2-5; TRBD1 matches at 7 bases. CDR1 SEHNR and CDR2 FQNEAQ come from the germline V gene (reference sequence). This CDR3 contains 15 residues. Losses at the gene ends were 7 bases for V and 1 base for J; bases not matched to a gene: 9. CDR3 sequence reads: CASKTGMSLQETQYF. DNA for the CDR3: TGTGCCAGCAAGACAGGGATGAGCCTCCAAGAGACCCAGTACTTC.

The chain employs TRBV25-1 and TRBJ1-1; unclear D gene. V gave up 0 bases and J gave up 11 bases, with 16 bases separating them. The CDR3 is 14 residues long. Germline-derived CDR1 and CDR2 are MGHDK and SYGVNS. Written as DNA, the CDR3 is TGTGCCAGCAGTGAATATTTCGGTAACCTCGCCGCTTTCTTT. Translation gives CASSEYFGNLAAFF.

This chain uses TRBV20-1 with TRBJ2-5; TRBD1 might be the D (6 bases). Germline V gives CDR1 DFQATT, CDR2 SNEGSKA (reference sequence). V was clipped by 3 bases and J by 3 bases, with 11 bases between them. This CDR3 has 13 amino acids. CDR3 loop: CSARDTGKETQYF. In DNA, the CDR3 is TGCAGTGCTAGGGATACAGGGAAAGAGACCCAGTACTTC.

V usage is TRBV20-1 and J usage is TRBJ1-6; D ambiguous. The CDR3 contains 13 residues. Germline loops: CDR1 DFQATT, CDR2 SNEGSKA (reference sequence). V was trimmed by 7 bases and J by 0 bases, leaving 7 bases between them. CDR3 loop: CSGKVSYNSPLHF. The CDR3 nucleotides read TGCAGTGGAAAGGTCTCCTATAATTCACCCCTCCACTTT.

This clonotype was counted only a few times. The chain is built from TRBV6-6 and TRBJ1-2; 9 bases agree with TRBD1. The CDR3 is made up of 15 amino acids. The germline gives CDR1 MNHNY, CDR2 SVGAGI (reference sequence). With V trimmed by 5 bases and J by 3 bases, 7 bases remained unmatched. Here the CDR3 DNA reads TGTGCCAGCAGTGACCCGACAGGGGGGTACTATGGCTACACCTTC. It is translated as CASSDPTGGYYGYTF.

This clonotype was recorded a few times. The CDR3 DNA is TGCAGCGCCTTACACGATCCCGATCAGCCCCAGCATTTT. This codes for CSALHDPDQPQHF. The genes are TRBV29-1 and TRBJ1-5; no clear D gene. The CDR3 spans 13 residues. Germline CDR1 reads SQVTM; CDR2 reads ANQGSEA. V was clipped by 7 bases and J by 5 bases, with 15 bases between them.